What follows describes a single T cell receptor (beta chain). Its cognate antigen is unknown. At the DNA level, this CDR3 is encoded by other sequences in the same sample as well. Losses at the gene ends were 3 bases for V and 2 bases for J; bases not matched to a gene: 2. The CDR3 contains 14 residues. Germline V gives CDR1 KGHSH, CDR2 LQKENI. The data originate from a study of cytomegalovirus exposure and HLA in healthy donors. General study points: Presence/absence results assume similar sequencing depth per donor, which may not hold. In an earlier analysis, productive rearrangement rates for most beta V segments clustered near 87% or 30%. TCR beta V- and J-gene trimming, according to a later analysis, was linked to a missense DCLRE1C variant.

The PCR had 60 Vbeta and 13 Jbeta primers. Measured with immunoSEQ multiplex PCR; TCRdb has only the in-frame clones, and not every one. This repertoire shows some 140,000 clones, around nine tenths found once; its top ten account for less than 5.5%. The chain links TRBV18 to TRBJ1-2; TRBD1 aligns across 8 bases. Source material: PBMCs. This receptor was taken from a woman aged 30 to 39 in good health and CMV-seronegative. CDR3 DNA: TGTGCCAGCTCACCGGACAGGGCAAACTATGGCTACACCTTC. Translating gives CASSPDRANYGYTF.